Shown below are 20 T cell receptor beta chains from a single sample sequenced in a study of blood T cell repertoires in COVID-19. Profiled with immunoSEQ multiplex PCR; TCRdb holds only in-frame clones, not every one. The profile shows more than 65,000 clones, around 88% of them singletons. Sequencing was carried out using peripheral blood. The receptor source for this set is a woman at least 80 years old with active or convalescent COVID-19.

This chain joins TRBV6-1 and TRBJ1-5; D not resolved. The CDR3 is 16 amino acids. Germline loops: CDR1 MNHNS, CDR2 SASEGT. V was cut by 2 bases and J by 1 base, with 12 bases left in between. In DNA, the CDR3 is TGTGCCAGCAGTGAACCGTTCGGAGGGAGCAATCAGCCCCAGCATTTT. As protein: CASSEPFGGSNQPQHF.

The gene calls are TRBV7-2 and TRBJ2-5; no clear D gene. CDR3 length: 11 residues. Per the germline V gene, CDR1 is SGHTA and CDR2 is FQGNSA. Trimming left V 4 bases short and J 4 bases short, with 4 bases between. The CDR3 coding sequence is TGTGCCAGCAGCTATCGAGAGACCCAGTACTTC. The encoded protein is CASSYRETQYF.

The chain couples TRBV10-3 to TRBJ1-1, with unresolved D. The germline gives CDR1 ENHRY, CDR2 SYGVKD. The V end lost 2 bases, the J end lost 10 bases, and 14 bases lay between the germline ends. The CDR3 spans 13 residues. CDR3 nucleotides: TGTGCCATCAGTGAGCGCCCACAACATGGAGCTTTCTTT. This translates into CAISERPQHGAFF.

This CDR3 is CASSLVGDRAAYEQYF. The CDR3 coding sequence is TGTGCCAGCAGCTTAGTAGGGGACAGGGCGGCCTACGAGCAGTACTTC. The rearrangement links TRBV7-9 to TRBJ2-7; 9 nucleotides match TRBD1. This CDR3 region has 16 residues. Germline V gene data show CDR1 as SEHNR and CDR2 as FQNEAQ (reference sequence). The junction had 6 bases not matched to a gene; V was cut back by 1 base and J by 2 bases. The full variable domain, with the rest looked up from reference TRBV7-9 and TRBJ2-7, is DTGVSQNPRHKITKRGQNVTFRCDPISEHNRLYWYRQTLGQGPEFLTYFQNEAQLEKSRLLSDRFSAERPKGSFSTLEIQRTEQGDSAMYLCASSLVGDRAAYEQYFGPGTRLTVT.

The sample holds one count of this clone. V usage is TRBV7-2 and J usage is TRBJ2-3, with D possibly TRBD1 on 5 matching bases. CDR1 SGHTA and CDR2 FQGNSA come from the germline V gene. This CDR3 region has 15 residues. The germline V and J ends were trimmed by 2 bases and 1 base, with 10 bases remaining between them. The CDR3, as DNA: TGTGCCAGCAGCTTACAGGGAACGGGCACAGATACGCAGTATTTT. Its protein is CASSLQGTGTDTQYF.

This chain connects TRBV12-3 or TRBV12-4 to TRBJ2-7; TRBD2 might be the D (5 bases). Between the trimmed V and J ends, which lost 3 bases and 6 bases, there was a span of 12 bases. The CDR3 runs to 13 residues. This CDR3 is CASSLRVVGEQYF. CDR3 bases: TGTGCCAGCAGTTTGAGGGTTGTGGGCGAGCAGTACTTC.

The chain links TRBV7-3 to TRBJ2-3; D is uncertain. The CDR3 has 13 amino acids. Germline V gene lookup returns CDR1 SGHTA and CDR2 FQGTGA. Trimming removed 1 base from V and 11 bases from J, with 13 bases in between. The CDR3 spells CASSLRRGLEQYF. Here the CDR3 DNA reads TGTGCCAGCAGCTTAAGGCGCGGTCTCGAGCAGTATTTT.

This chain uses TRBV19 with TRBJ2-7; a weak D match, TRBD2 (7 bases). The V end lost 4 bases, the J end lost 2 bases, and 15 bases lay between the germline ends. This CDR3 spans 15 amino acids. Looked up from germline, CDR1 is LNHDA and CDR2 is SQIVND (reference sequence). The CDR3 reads CASSRDYRDTYEQYF. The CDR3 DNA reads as TGTGCCAGTAGTAGGGACTACCGGGACACCTACGAGCAGTACTTC. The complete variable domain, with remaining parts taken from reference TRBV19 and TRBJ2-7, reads DGGITQSPKYLFRKEGQNVTLSCEQNLNHDAMYWYRQDPGQGLRLIYYSQIVNDFQKGDIAEGYSVSREKKESFPLTVTSAQKNPTAFYLCASSRDYRDTYEQYFGPGTRLTVT.

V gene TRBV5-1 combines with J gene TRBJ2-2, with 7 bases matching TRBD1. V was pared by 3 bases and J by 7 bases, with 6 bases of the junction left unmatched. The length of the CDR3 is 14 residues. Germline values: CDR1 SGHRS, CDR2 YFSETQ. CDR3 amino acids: CASSSQGVVGELFF. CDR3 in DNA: TGCGCCAGCAGCTCTCAGGGGGTTGTCGGGGAGCTGTTTTTT.

CDR3 loop: CASSPPDRGFNSPLHF. CDR3 in DNA: TGTGCCAGCAGCCCCCCGGACAGGGGGTTTAATTCACCCCTCCACTTT. This chain connects TRBV7-9 to TRBJ1-6; TRBD1 agrees at 10 bases. The ends lost 5 bases at V and 6 bases at J; junction bases unmatched: 7. This CDR3 comprises 16 residues. Germline CDR1 reads SEHNR; CDR2 reads FQNEAQ (reference sequence). Supplemented by reference TRBV7-9 and TRBJ1-6, the full variable domain reads DTGVSQNPRHKITKRGQNVTFRCDPISEHNRLYWYRQTLGQGPEFLTYFQNEAQLEKSRLLSDRFSAERPKGSFSTLEIQRTEQGDSAMYLCASSPPDRGFNSPLHFGNGTRLTVT.

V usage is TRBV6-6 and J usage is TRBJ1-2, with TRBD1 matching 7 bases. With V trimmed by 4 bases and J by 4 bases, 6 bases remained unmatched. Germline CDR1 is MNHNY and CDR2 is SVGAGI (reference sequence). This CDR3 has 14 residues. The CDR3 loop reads CASSSGGVPYGYTF. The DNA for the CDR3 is TGTGCCAGCAGTTCAGGGGGAGTCCCCTATGGCTACACCTTC.

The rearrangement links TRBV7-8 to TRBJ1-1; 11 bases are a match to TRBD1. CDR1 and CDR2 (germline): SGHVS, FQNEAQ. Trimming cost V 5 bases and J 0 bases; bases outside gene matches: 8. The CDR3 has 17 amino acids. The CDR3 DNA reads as TGTGCCAGCAGCCCGGACAGGGGGCTCTTAATGAACACTGAAGCTTTCTTT. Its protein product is CASSPDRGLLMNTEAFF.

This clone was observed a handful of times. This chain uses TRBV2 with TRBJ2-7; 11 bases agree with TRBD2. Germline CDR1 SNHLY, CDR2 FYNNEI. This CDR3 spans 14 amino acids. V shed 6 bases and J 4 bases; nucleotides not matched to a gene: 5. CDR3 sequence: CASRGLADGYEQYF. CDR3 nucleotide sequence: TGTGCCAGCAGGGGACTAGCGGACGGGTACGAGCAGTACTTC.

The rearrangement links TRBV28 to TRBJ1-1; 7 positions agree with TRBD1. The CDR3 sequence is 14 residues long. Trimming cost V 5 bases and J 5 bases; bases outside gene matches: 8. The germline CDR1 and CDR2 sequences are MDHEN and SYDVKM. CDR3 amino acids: CASSQTGLLTEAFF. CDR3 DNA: TGTGCCAGCAGTCAGACAGGGCTGTTGACTGAAGCTTTCTTT.

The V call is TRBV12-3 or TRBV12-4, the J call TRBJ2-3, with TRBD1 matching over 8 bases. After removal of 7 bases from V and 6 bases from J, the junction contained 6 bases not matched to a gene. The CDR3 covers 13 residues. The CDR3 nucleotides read TGTGCCAGCAATAACAGGGGGACGGATACGCAGTATTTT. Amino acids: CASNNRGTDTQYF.

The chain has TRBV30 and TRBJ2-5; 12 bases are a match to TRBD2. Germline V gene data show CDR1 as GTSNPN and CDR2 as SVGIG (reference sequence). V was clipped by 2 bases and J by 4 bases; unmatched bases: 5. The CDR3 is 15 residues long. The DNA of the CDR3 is TGTGCCTGGAGTCTTGGACTAGCGGGGAGAGAGACCCAGTACTTC. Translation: CAWSLGLAGRETQYF.

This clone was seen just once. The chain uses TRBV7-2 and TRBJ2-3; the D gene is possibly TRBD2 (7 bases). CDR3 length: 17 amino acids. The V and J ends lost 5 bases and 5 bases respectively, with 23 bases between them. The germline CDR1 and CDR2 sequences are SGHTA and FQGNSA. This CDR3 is CASSQGGGSGRGDTQYF. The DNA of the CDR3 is TGTGCCAGCAGCCAGGGCGGGGGCTCCGGCCGGGGAGATACGCAGTATTTT.

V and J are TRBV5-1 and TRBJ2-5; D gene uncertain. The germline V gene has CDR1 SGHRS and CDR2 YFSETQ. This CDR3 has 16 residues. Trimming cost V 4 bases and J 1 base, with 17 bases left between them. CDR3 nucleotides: TGCGCCAGCAGCCGCCTCTCTTGGTACTCCCAAGAGACCCAGTACTTC. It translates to CASSRLSWYSQETQYF.

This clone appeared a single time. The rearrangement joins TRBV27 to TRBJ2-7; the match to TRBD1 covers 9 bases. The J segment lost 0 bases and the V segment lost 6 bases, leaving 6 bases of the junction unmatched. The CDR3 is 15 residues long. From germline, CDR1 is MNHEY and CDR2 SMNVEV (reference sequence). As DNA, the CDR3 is TGTGCCAGCAGGAAGGACAGGGGACTCTCCTACGAGCAGTACTTC. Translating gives CASRKDRGLSYEQYF.

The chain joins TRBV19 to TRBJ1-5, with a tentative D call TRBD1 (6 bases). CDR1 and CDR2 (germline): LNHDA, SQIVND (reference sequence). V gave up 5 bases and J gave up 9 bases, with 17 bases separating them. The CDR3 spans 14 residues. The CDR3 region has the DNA TGTGCCAGTAGTTGGGAGGGGGTACACCGGCCCCAGCATTTT. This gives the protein CASSWEGVHRPQHF.